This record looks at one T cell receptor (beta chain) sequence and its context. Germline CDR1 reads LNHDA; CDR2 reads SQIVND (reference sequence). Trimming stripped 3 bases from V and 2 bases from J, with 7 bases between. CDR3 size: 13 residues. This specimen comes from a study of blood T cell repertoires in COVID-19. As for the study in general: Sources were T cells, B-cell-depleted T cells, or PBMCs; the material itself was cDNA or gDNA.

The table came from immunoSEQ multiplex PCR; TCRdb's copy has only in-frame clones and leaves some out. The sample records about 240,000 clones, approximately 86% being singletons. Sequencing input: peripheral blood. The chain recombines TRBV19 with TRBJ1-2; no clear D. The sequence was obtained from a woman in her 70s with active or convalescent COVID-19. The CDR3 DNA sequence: TGTGCCAGTAGTATTCACAGCAACTATGGCTACACCTTC. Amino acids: CASSIHSNYGYTF.